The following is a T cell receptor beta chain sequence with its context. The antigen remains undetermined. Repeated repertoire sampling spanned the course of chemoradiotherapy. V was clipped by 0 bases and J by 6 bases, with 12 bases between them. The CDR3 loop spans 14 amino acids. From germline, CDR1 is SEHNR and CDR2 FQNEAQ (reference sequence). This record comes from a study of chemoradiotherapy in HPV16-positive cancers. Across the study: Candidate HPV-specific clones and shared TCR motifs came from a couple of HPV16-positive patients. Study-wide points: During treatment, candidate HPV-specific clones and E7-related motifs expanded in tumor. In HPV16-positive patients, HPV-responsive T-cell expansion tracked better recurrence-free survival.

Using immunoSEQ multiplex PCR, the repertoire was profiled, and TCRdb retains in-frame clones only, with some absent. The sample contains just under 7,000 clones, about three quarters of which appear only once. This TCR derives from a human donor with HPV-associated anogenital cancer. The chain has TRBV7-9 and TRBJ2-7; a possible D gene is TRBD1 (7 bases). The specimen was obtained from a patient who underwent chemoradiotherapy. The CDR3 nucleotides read TGTGCCAGCAGCTTAGCTCCAGGGGGGACCGAGCAGTACTTC. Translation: CASSLAPGGTEQYF.